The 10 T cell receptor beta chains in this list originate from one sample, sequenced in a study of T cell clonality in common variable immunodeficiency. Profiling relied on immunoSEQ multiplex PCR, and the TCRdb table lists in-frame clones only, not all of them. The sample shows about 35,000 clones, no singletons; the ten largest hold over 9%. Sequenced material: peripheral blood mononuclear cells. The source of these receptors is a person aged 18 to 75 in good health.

The chain's CDR3 is CASSQGIQGNQPQHF. CDR3 bases read: TGTGCCAGCAGCCAAGGGATACAGGGGAATCAGCCC. The V call is TRBV7-9, the J call TRBJ1-5, with 7 bases identical to TRBD1. Read coverage stops 3 residues before the CDR3 terminus; the germline J gene supplies the remainder. CDR3 length equals 15 residues. Trimming cost V 5 bases and J 4 bases; bases outside gene matches: 8. Germline values: CDR1 SEHNR, CDR2 FQNEAQ (reference sequence).

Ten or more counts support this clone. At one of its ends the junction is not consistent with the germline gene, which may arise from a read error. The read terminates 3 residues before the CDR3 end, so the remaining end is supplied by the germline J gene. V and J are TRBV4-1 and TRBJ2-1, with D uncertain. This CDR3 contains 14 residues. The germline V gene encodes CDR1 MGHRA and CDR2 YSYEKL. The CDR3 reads CTSTPLRNYNEQFF. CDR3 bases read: TGCACCAGCACCCCACTGCGTAACTACAATGAG.

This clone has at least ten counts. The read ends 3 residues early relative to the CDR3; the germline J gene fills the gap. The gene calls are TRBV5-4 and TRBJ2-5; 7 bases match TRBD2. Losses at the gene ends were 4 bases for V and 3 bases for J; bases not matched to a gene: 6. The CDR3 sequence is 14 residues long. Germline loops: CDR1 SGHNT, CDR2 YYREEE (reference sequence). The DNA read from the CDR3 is TGTGCCAGCAGCACCCCAAGCGGGGAAGAGACC. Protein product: CASSTPSGEET. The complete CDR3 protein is CASSTPSGEETQYF. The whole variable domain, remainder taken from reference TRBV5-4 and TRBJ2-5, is ETGVTQSPTHLIKTRGQQVTLRCSSQSGHNTVSWYQQALGQGPQFIFQYYREEENGRGNFPPRFSGLQFPNYSSELNVNALELDDSALYLCASSTPSGEETQYFGPGTRLLVL.

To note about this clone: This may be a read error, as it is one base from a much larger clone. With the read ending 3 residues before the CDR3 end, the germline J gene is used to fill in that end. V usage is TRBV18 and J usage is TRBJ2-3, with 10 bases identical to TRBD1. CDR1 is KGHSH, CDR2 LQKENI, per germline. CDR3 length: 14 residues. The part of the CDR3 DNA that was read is TGTGCCAGCTCTCACCGGGACAGGGGAGAGACG. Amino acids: CASSHRDRGET. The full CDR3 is CASSHRDRGETQYF.

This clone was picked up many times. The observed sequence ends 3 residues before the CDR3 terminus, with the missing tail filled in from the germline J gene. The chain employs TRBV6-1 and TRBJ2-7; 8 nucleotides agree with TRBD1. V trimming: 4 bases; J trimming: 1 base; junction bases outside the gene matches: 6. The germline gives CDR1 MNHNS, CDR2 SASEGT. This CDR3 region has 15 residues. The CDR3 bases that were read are TGTGCCAGCAGTGGAGGACAGGGAATTTCCTACGAG. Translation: CASSGGQGISYE. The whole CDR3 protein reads CASSGGQGISYEQYF.

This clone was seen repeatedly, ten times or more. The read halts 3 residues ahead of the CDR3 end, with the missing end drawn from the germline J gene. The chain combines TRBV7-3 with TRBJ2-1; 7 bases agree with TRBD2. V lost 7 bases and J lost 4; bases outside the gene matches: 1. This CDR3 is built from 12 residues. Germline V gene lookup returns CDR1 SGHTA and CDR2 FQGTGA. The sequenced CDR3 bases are TGTGCCAGCACTAGCGGATACAATGAG. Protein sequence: CASTSGYNE. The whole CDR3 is CASTSGYNEQFF. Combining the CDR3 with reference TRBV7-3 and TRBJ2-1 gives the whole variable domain GAGVSQTPSNKVTEKGKYVELRCDPISGHTALYWYRQSLGQGPEFLIYFQGTGAADDSGLPNDRFFAVRPEGSVSTLKIQRTERGDSAVYLCASTSGYNEQFFGPGTRLTVL.

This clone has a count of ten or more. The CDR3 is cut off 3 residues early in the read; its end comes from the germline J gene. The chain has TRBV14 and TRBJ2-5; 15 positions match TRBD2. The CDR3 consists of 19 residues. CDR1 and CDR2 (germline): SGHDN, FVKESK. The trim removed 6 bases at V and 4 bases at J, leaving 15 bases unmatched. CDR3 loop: CASSPSTGTSGRLGETQYF. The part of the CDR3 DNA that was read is TGTGCCAGCAGTCCTTCTACCGGGACTAGCGGGAGGCTGGGAGAGACC. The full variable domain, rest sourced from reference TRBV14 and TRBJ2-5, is EAGVTQFPSHSVIEKGQTVTLRCDPISGHDNLYWYRRVMGKEIKFLLHFVKESKQDESGMPNNRFLAERTGGTYSTLKVQPAELEDSGVYFCASSPSTGTSGRLGETQYFGPGTRLLVL.

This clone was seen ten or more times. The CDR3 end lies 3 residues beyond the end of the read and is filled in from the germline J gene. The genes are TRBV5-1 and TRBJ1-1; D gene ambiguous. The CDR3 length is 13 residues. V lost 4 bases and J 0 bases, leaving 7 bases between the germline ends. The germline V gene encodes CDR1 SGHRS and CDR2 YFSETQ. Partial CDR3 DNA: TGCGCCAGCAGCGTGACATTGAACACTGAA. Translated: CASSVTLNTE. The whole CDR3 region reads CASSVTLNTEAFF.

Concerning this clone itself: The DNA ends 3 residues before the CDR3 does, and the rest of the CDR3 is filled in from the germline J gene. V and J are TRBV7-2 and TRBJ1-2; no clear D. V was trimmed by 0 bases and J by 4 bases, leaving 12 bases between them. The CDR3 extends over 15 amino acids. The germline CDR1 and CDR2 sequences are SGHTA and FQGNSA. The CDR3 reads CASSLAEGPGYGYTF. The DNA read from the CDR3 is TGTGCCAGCAGCTTAGCAGAAGGGCCTGGCTATGGC.

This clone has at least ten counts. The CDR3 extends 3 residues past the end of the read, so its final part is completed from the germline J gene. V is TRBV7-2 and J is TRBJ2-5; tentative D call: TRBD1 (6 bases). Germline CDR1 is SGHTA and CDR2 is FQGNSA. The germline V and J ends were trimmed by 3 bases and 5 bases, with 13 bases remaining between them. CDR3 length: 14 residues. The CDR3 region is CASSFSQGRETQYF. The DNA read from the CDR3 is TGTGCCAGCAGCTTTTCTCAGGGGCGGGAGACC.